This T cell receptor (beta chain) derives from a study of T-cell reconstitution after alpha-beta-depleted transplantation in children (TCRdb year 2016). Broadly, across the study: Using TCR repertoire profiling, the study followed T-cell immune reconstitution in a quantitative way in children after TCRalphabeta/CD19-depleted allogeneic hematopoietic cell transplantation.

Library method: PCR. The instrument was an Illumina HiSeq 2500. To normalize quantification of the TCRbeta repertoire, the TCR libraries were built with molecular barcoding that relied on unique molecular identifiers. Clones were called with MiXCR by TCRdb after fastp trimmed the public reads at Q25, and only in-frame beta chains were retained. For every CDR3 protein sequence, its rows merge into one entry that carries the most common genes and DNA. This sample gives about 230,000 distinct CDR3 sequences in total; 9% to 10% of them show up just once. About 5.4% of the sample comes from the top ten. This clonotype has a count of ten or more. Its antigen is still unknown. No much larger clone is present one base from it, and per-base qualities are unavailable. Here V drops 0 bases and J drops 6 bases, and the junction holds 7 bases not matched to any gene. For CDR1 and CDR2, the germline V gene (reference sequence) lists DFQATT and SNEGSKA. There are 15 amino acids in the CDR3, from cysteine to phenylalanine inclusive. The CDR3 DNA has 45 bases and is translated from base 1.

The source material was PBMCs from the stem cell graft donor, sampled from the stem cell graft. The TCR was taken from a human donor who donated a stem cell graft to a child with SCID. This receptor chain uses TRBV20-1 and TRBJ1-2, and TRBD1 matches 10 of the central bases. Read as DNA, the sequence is TGCAGTGCTAGAGATCACCCGACAGGGGGCGATGGCTACACCTTC. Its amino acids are CSARDHPTGGDGYTF.